This TCR beta chain was captured by sequencing in a study of identifying expanded T cells in peripheral blood. Regarding the study as a whole: Across healthy donors, higher total template counts meant significantly greater approximately two-week count variance.

The CDR3 has 12 amino acids. Germline CDR1 and CDR2: SGHTS and YDEGEE. Trimming removed 6 bases at V and 7 bases at J, with 8 bases between. A remark on this clone: Its antigen remains unknown.

Profiling relied on immunoSEQ multiplex PCR, and the TCRdb table lists in-frame clones only, not all of them. The sample records roughly 100,000 clones, more than 85% being singletons. This sequence joins TRBV5-8 and TRBJ1-6; a weak D match, TRBD1 (6 bases). The sequence was obtained from a person aged 18-69 years in good health. The sample was blood. The chain's CDR3 is CASNRVNSPLHF. The DNA of the CDR3 is TGTGCCAGCAACAGGGTCAATTCACCCCTCCACTTT. Together with reference TRBV5-8 and TRBJ1-6, the CDR3 gives the full variable domain: EAGVTQSPTHLIKTRGQQATLRCSPISGHTSVYWYQQALGLGLQFLLWYDEGEERNRGNFPPRFSGRQFPNYSSELNVNALELEDSALYLCASNRVNSPLHFGNGTRLTVT.